This is a list of T cell receptor beta chains from one sample in a study of cytomegalovirus exposure and HLA in healthy donors. Sequenced by immunoSEQ multiplex PCR; TCRdb stores in-frame clones only, minus some. The sample shows about 200,000 clones, around 77% of them seen only once. Sequencing input: PBMCs. The origin of the receptors is a woman under 40 in good health and CMV-seronegative. CDR3s include the opening cysteine and the closing phenylalanine or tryptophan. The D gene is left open where the match is weak. Not all rows give a size; the values are once, few, many and, for expanded clones, a class.

CDR3aa: CASSPGIQDEQFF
CDR3nt: TGTGCCAGCAGTCCGGGGATCCAGGATGAGCAGTTCTTC
j_gene: TRBJ2-1
abundance: NA
d_gene: NA
v_gene: TRBV7-3

CDR3aa: CASSQASTSGSSYNEQFF
CDR3nt: TGCGCCAGCAGCCAAGCCTCCACTAGCGGGAGCTCCTACAATGAGCAGTTCTTC
j_gene: TRBJ2-1
abundance: NA
d_gene: TRBD2
v_gene: TRBV4-1

CDR3aa: CASSFWTSGRYEQYF
CDR3nt: TGTGCCAGCAGCTTCTGGACTAGCGGGAGATACGAGCAGTACTTC
j_gene: TRBJ2-7
abundance: NA
d_gene: TRBD2
v_gene: TRBV7-2

CDR3aa: CASSSGGAGEQYF
CDR3nt: TGTGCCAGCTCATCCGGCGGGGCCGGCGAGCAGTACTTC
j_gene: TRBJ2-7
abundance: NA
d_gene: NA
v_gene: TRBV18

CDR3aa: CASSPRVIRALDYGYPF
CDR3nt: TGTGCCAGCAGCCCCCGGGTGATCCGGGCTTTAGACTATGGCTACCCCTTC
j_gene: TRBJ1-2
abundance: NA
d_gene: NA
v_gene: TRBV5-6

CDR3aa: CASSFGLAGAETQYF
CDR3nt: TGTGCCAGCAGCTTTGGACTAGCGGGAGCTGAGACCCAGTACTTC
j_gene: TRBJ2-5
abundance: NA
d_gene: TRBD2
v_gene: TRBV5-4

CDR3aa: CAWSPRGFNQPQHF
CDR3nt: TGTGCCTGGAGTCCAAGGGGGTTCAATCAGCCCCAGCATTTT
j_gene: TRBJ1-5
abundance: once
d_gene: NA
v_gene: TRBV30

CDR3aa: CASSPGQGPSYEQYF
CDR3nt: TGTGCCAGCAGCCCTGGACAGGGGCCTTCCTACGAGCAGTACTTC
j_gene: TRBJ2-7
abundance: few
d_gene: TRBD1
v_gene: TRBV11-1

CDR3aa: CASTPGEETQYF
CDR3nt: TGTGCCAGCACCCCGGGGGAAGAGACCCAGTACTTC
j_gene: TRBJ2-5
abundance: NA
d_gene: NA
v_gene: TRBV7-8

CDR3aa: CASRDMRGEAFF
CDR3nt: TGTGCCAGCAGGGATATGAGGGGGGAAGCTTTCTTT
j_gene: TRBJ1-1
abundance: few
d_gene: NA
v_gene: TRBV9

CDR3aa: CASSPATSASTDTQYF
CDR3nt: TGCGCCAGCAGCCCGGCGACTAGCGCTAGCACAGATACGCAGTATTTT
j_gene: TRBJ2-3
abundance: NA
d_gene: TRBD2
v_gene: TRBV4-1

CDR3aa: CAISEPFQGDDGYTF
CDR3nt: TGTGCCATCAGTGAGCCTTTCCAGGGGGATGATGGCTACACCTTC
j_gene: TRBJ1-2
abundance: once
d_gene: TRBD1
v_gene: TRBV10-3

CDR3aa: CASSQDRGSGNTIYF
CDR3nt: TGTGCCAGCAGCCAAGACCGCGGCTCTGGAAACACCATATATTTT
j_gene: TRBJ1-3
abundance: NA
d_gene: NA
v_gene: TRBV4-2

CDR3aa: CASSPLEGGRDEQYF
CDR3nt: TGTGCCAGCAGCCCCCTGGAGGGCGGGAGGGACGAGCAGTACTTC
j_gene: TRBJ2-7
abundance: NA
d_gene: TRBD2
v_gene: TRBV7-2

CDR3aa: CASSLVAGSPADTQYF
CDR3nt: TGTGCCAGCAGTTTAGTCGCCGGGTCACCCGCAGATACGCAGTATTTT
j_gene: TRBJ2-3
abundance: NA
d_gene: NA
v_gene: TRBV28

CDR3aa: CASSMTGPRGQPQHF
CDR3nt: TGTGCCAGCAGTATGACAGGGCCCCGGGGTCAGCCCCAGCATTTT
j_gene: TRBJ1-5
abundance: NA
d_gene: TRBD1
v_gene: TRBV27

CDR3aa: CASSPDLAAETQYF
CDR3nt: TGTGCCAGCTCACCAGACCTAGCGGCAGAGACCCAGTACTTC
j_gene: TRBJ2-5
abundance: NA
d_gene: TRBD2
v_gene: TRBV18